This entry describes one TCR beta chain. The target antigen is unknown. Selected positively for CCR7 and CD45RO-negative, naive CD8 cells excluded terminally differentiated effector memory CD45RA+ cells. This sample stems from a study of shared clonotypes between healthy human individuals. Study as a whole: Every donor yielded three CD4 naive, three CD4 memory, two CD8 naive and one CD8 memory plate. Study-wide points: A small donor pool kept down the genetic and exposure-history diversity that was represented. Memory subsets generally showed lower estimated richness than naive subsets.

The material for each subset, its genomic DNA, was split evenly across several immunoSEQ plates. Some clones are missing from TCRdb's copy, which holds only in-frame ones; the method was immunoSEQ multiplex PCR. This table holds more than 2 million clones, about 95% found once. The source of this sequence is a man younger than 35 in good health. The sequencing sample was made of naive CD8+ T cells sorted from blood.

CDR3 sequence: CASSQDRGDFYNEQFF. The CDR3 DNA reads as TGCGCCAGCAGCCAAGATAGGGGGGACTTCTACAATGAGCAGTTCTTC. This chain joins TRBV4-1 and TRBJ2-1; D is perhaps TRBD1 or TRBD2 (6 bases each). CDR1 is MGHRA and CDR2 is YSYEKL in the germline V gene. CDR3 length equals 16 residues. Trimming removed 0 bases from V and 3 bases from J, with 12 bases in between.